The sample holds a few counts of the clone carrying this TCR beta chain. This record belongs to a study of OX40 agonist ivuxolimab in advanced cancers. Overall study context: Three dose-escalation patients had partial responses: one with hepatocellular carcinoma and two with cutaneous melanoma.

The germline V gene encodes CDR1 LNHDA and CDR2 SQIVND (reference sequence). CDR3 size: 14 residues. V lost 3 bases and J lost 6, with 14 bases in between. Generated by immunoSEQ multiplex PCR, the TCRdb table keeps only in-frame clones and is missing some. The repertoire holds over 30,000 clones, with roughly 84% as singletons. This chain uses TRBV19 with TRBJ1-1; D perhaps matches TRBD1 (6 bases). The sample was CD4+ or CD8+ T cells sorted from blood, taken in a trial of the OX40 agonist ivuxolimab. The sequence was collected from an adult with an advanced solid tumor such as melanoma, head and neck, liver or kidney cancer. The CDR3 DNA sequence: TGTGCCAGTAGTATTCAACAGGGTCAATCTGAAGCTTTCTTT. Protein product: CASSIQQGQSEAFF.